The 30 T cell receptor beta chains below come from one sample, sequenced in a study of vaccination effects on CD4 cells after COVID-19. Sequencing in the ViraFEST assay came after antigen-specific CD4+ T cells had been expanded with viral peptide pools, which were used to stimulate PBMC. Isolating CD4+ T cells followed less than 11 days of culture. The healthy vaccine recipients, who had no prior SARS-CoV-2 infection, showed negative nucleocapsid antibodies. Sequencing used immunoSEQ multiplex PCR; TCRdb keeps in-frame clones, though not all of them. This sample has roughly 35,000 clones, with around 78% found just once. Which antigens these TCRs recognize remains unknown. The sequencing here drew on CD4+ T cells from PBMCs cultured with HCoV-OC43 spike peptides, taken before COVID-19 vaccination. Subset in this sample: HCoV-OC43 spike overlapping peptide pool stimulation. These receptors were taken from a human donor who received a COVID-19 vaccine.

This clone was seen a handful of times. CDR3 nucleotide sequence: TGTGCCATCAGGACATCTAACATAAACACTGAAGCTTTCTTT. Translating gives CAIRTSNINTEAFF. V gene TRBV10-3 combines with J gene TRBJ1-1; no clear D gene. The CDR3 loop spans 14 amino acids. V was clipped by 6 bases and J by 2 bases, with 13 bases between them. Germline V gives CDR1 ENHRY, CDR2 SYGVKD.

The V call is TRBV6-5, the J call TRBJ1-1; a possible D gene is TRBD1 (6 bases). Germline loops: CDR1 MNHEY, CDR2 SVGAGI. This CDR3 region has 14 residues. Trimming removed 11 bases at V and 0 bases at J, with 16 bases between. The CDR3 nucleotides read TGTGCCCTTGGACAGTCCAATATGAACACTGAAGCTTTCTTT. Translation gives CALGQSNMNTEAFF.

This clone was observed a handful of times. V usage is TRBV20-1 and J usage is TRBJ1-2, with TRBD1 matching 9 bases. The CDR3 sequence is 13 residues long. The V and J ends lost 3 bases and 7 bases, in that order; junction bases with no gene match: 6. CDR1 is DFQATT, CDR2 SNEGSKA, per germline (reference sequence). The CDR3 nucleotides read TGCAGTGCTAGTAAGGGACAGGGATTTGGCTACACCTTC. Its translation: CSASKGQGFGYTF.

The rearrangement links TRBV6-2 or TRBV6-3 to TRBJ1-1; D remains ambiguous. CDR1 and CDR2 from the germline V gene are MNHEY and SVGEGT. V lost 2 bases, J lost 4 bases, and 8 bases lay in between. The CDR3 covers 13 residues. The CDR3 sequence: CASSYRGGTEAFF. The CDR3 DNA reads TGTGCCAGCAGTTACCGGGGAGGCACTGAAGCTTTCTTT.

V and J are TRBV7-2 and TRBJ1-6; 7 bases are a match to TRBD1. Germline V lookup: CDR1 SGHTA, CDR2 FQGNSA. Trimming took 6 bases from V and 9 from J; bases not matched to a gene: 14. The CDR3 consists of 16 residues. Here the CDR3 DNA reads TGTGCCAGCAGTCGACCGTCACAGGGGAATGGTTCACCCCTCCACTTT. Amino acids: CASSRPSQGNGSPLHF. The full variable domain, with the rest looked up from reference TRBV7-2 and TRBJ1-6, is GAGVSQSPSNKVTEKGKDVELRCDPISGHTALYWYRQSLGQGLEFLIYFQGNSAPDKSGLPSDRFSAERTGGSVSTLTIQRTQQEDSAVYLCASSRPSQGNGSPLHFGNGTRLTVT.

The chain employs TRBV7-9 and TRBJ1-1, with 7 bases aligning to TRBD1. The germline CDR1 and CDR2 sequences are SEHNR and FQNEAQ (reference sequence). V was pared by 6 bases and J by 8 bases, with 9 bases of the junction left unmatched. The CDR3 consists of 13 residues. In nucleotides, the CDR3 is TGTGCCAGCAGGCGGACAGGCCTTTCAGAAGCTTTCTTT. Its protein is CASRRTGLSEAFF.

CDR3 DNA: TGTGCCATCAGGCCCCGACCGGGGCAAGGCACAGATACGCAGTATTTT. It codes for CAIRPRPGQGTDTQYF. This chain joins TRBV10-3 and TRBJ2-3; either TRBD1 or TRBD2 may supply D (5 bases each). Germline loops: CDR1 ENHRY, CDR2 SYGVKD. V was cut by 6 bases and J by 1 base, with 17 bases left in between. This CDR3 is 16 amino acids long.

The chain carries TRBV19 and TRBJ1-6; 9 bases fit TRBD1. J lost 6 bases, V lost 9 bases, and 12 bases had no gene match. The germline V gene has CDR1 LNHDA and CDR2 SQIVND (reference sequence). The CDR3 is 16 residues long. CDR3 amino acids: CASQRERGQGNSPLHF. Here the CDR3 DNA reads TGTGCCAGCCAGAGGGAGCGGGGACAGGGTAATTCACCCCTCCACTTT. Combining the CDR3 with reference TRBV19 and TRBJ1-6 gives the whole variable domain DGGITQSPKYLFRKEGQNVTLSCEQNLNHDAMYWYRQDPGQGLRLIYYSQIVNDFQKGDIAEGYSVSREKKESFPLTVTSAQKNPTAFYLCASQRERGQGNSPLHFGNGTRLTVT.

J is TRBJ2-1 and V is TRBV4-3; 11 bases map to TRBD2. With V trimmed by 4 bases and J by 6 bases, 2 bases remained unmatched. Germline loops: CDR1 LGHNA, CDR2 YSLEER. This CDR3 region has 14 residues. The CDR3 nucleotides read TGCGCCAGCAGCCTAGCGGGGGGGCCCAATGAGCAGTTCTTC. It translates to CASSLAGGPNEQFF.

The CDR3 is CASISDGTGELFF. As DNA, the CDR3 is TGCGCCAGCATTTCGGACGGGACCGGGGAGCTGTTTTTT. The V call is TRBV5-1, the J call TRBJ2-2; D call uncertain. This CDR3 is built from 13 residues. Germline V gene sequence: CDR1 SGHRS, CDR2 YFSETQ. V lost 6 bases and J 5 bases, leaving 11 bases between the germline ends.

This rearrangement joins TRBV3-1 (or the pseudogene TRBV3-2) to TRBJ1-6; D unclear. V was cut by 4 bases and J by 9 bases, with 16 bases left in between. Per germline, CDR1 LGHDT and CDR2 YNNKEL (reference sequence). The CDR3 is made up of 15 amino acids. The CDR3 here is CASSPQGVRSSPLHF. In DNA form, the CDR3 reads TGTGCCAGCAGCCCCCAAGGCGTAAGATCTTCACCCCTCCACTTT.

V gene TRBV10-3 combines with J gene TRBJ2-3; 8 bases are a match to TRBD1. Germline CDR1 and CDR2: ENHRY and SYGVKD. V lost 6 bases to trimming and J lost 2 bases; unmatched junction nucleotides: 4. The CDR3 contains 14 residues. The CDR3 loop reads CAIRRGQDTDTQYF. In nucleotides, the CDR3 is TGTGCCATCAGGAGGGGACAGGACACAGATACGCAGTATTTT.

The genes are TRBV5-5 and TRBJ1-2, with 8 bases lining up with TRBD1. V lost 4 bases and J lost 4; bases outside the gene matches: 15. This CDR3 has 17 amino acids. CDR1 and CDR2 (germline): SGHKS, YYEKEE (reference sequence). CDR3 residues: CASSKYGAGGWGYGYTF. CDR3 bases: TGTGCCAGCAGCAAATATGGGGCAGGGGGCTGGGGCTATGGCTACACCTTC.

This clone was picked up one time. This chain joins TRBV19 and TRBJ1-5; D ambiguous. CDR3 length equals 14 residues. The germline gives CDR1 LNHDA, CDR2 SQIVND (reference sequence). Deletions cut 3 bases from V and 2 bases from J, with 8 bases between. The CDR3 nucleotides are TGTGCCAGTAGTATTAGCTGGGGCAATCAGCCCCAGCATTTT. Encoded protein: CASSISWGNQPQHF.

The V call is TRBV6-4, the J call TRBJ2-1; TRBD2 matches 8 bases. The CDR3 extends over 15 amino acids. The ends lost 4 bases at V and 9 bases at J; junction bases unmatched: 11. Germline CDR1 and CDR2: MRHNA and SNTAGT. Here the CDR3 reads CASSAGGPYDGEQFF. The CDR3 DNA reads TGTGCCAGCAGTGCGGGAGGGCCTTATGATGGTGAGCAGTTCTTC.

V usage is TRBV27 and J usage is TRBJ1-6, with D possibly TRBD1 on 5 matching bases. The ends were cut back, 4 bases at V and 7 bases at J, with 14 bases in the middle. Germline V gene lookup returns CDR1 MNHEY and CDR2 SMNVEV (reference sequence). This CDR3 comprises 15 residues. DNA of the CDR3: TGTGCCAGCAGTTATGGCGGCAGGGAAAATTCACCCCTCCACTTT. Its translation is CASSYGGRENSPLHF.

The chain carries TRBV10-3 and TRBJ2-2; 7 bases are a match to TRBD2. Trimming removed 3 bases from V and 3 bases from J; junction bases left unmatched: 13. The CDR3 sequence is 18 residues long. Germline lookup yields CDR1 ENHRY and CDR2 SYGVKD. In DNA form, the CDR3 reads TGTGCCATCAGTGATATTAGAGGCCGGCGGGAGCACACCGGGGAGCTGTTTTTT. Protein sequence: CAISDIRGRREHTGELFF.

In regard to this clone: This same CDR3 is encoded by further DNA sequences in the sample. This chain connects TRBV30 to TRBJ2-5; D not certain. V lost 0 bases and J 5 bases, leaving 4 bases between the germline ends. The CDR3 contains 11 residues. Germline assignment: CDR1 GTSNPN and CDR2 SVGIG (reference sequence). CDR3 sequence (DNA): TGTGCCTGGAGTGTGGGGGAGACCCAGTACTTC. Its translation is CAWSVGETQYF.

J is TRBJ1-1 and V is TRBV6-5; TRBD1 matches 7 bases. Per the germline V gene, CDR1 is MNHEY and CDR2 is SVGAGI. CDR3 length equals 14 residues. V shed 4 bases, J shed 5 bases, and the junction held 7 bases outside the gene matches. The CDR3 DNA reads as TGTGCCAGCAGTTGGGACAGAGTGCGGACTGAAGCTTTCTTT. This gives the protein CASSWDRVRTEAFF.

The V and J genes are TRBV5-8 and TRBJ2-7; the D gene could be TRBD1 or TRBD2 (7 bases each). The length of the CDR3 is 14 residues. Germline loops: CDR1 SGHTS, CDR2 YDEGEE. Trimming removed 1 base at V and 7 bases at J, with 15 bases between. The CDR3 loop reads CASSLFRGGVEQYF. CDR3 DNA sequence: TGTGCCAGCAGCTTGTTCAGGGGGGGAGTGGAGCAGTACTTC. Based on the CDR3 plus reference TRBV5-8 and TRBJ2-7, the full variable domain is EAGVTQSPTHLIKTRGQQATLRCSPISGHTSVYWYQQALGLGLQFLLWYDEGEERNRGNFPPRFSGRQFPNYSSELNVNALELEDSALYLCASSLFRGGVEQYFGPGTRLTVT.

The rearrangement links TRBV6-5 to TRBJ2-5; D ambiguous. The CDR3 covers 12 residues. Germline V gene sequence: CDR1 MNHEY, CDR2 SVGAGI. Deletions cut 7 bases from V and 10 bases from J, with 16 bases between. The CDR3 DNA sequence: TGTGCCAGCATGGATTTTATCTGGCGCCAGTACTTC. The encoded protein is CASMDFIWRQYF.

The rearrangement joins TRBV7-2 to TRBJ1-1; maybe TRBD1 (5 bases). The CDR3 consists of 13 residues. V gave up 1 base and J gave up 10 bases, with 13 bases separating them. The germline V gene has CDR1 SGHTA and CDR2 FQGNSA. The CDR3 DNA reads as TGTGCCAGCAGCTTAGGCGAGGGGACGGGAGCTTTCTTT. Protein product: CASSLGEGTGAFF. The full variable domain, completed using reference TRBV7-2 and TRBJ1-1, is GAGVSQSPSNKVTEKGKDVELRCDPISGHTALYWYRQSLGQGLEFLIYFQGNSAPDKSGLPSDRFSAERTGGSVSTLTIQRTQQEDSAVYLCASSLGEGTGAFFGQGTRLTVV.

A few counts support this clone. The V gene is TRBV21-1, the J gene TRBJ2-7; TRBD1 is the table's D call and was not checked against the DNA. TRBV21-1 corresponds to a pseudogene. The CDR3 has 13 residues. CDR3 sequence (DNA): TGTGCCAGCGGGACAGGGGGCTACCACGAGCAGTACTTC. Protein product: CASGTGGYHEQYF.

The genes are TRBV9 and TRBJ1-1; TRBD1 might be the D (5 bases). Germline values: CDR1 SGDLS, CDR2 YYNGEE. Trimming shortened V by 4 bases and J by 3 bases, and 13 bases separated the two germline ends. The CDR3 is made up of 14 amino acids. This chain's CDR3 is CASSPRGGDTEAFF. The DNA for the CDR3 is TGTGCCAGCAGCCCCCGGGGAGGGGACACTGAAGCTTTCTTT.

The chain carries TRBV11-3 and TRBJ2-7; 8 bases fit TRBD1. The CDR3 is made up of 12 amino acids. The V and J ends lost 10 bases and 0 bases, in that order; junction bases with no gene match: 2. Per the germline V gene, CDR1 is SGHNT and CDR2 is YENEEA. Here the CDR3 reads CAIQGDSYEQYF. CDR3 nucleotides: TGTGCCATACAGGGGGACTCCTACGAGCAGTACTTC.

CDR3 loop: CASSQGEKTGAYEQYF. The DNA of the CDR3 is TGTGCCAGCAGCCAAGGGGAGAAGACAGGGGCTTACGAGCAGTACTTC. This chain joins TRBV3-1 (or the pseudogene TRBV3-2) and TRBJ2-7; 8 bases are shared with TRBD1. This CDR3 is 16 amino acids long. Trimming removed 1 base from V and 4 bases from J; junction bases left unmatched: 9. Per the germline V gene, CDR1 is LGHDT and CDR2 is YNNKEL (reference sequence).

This sequence joins TRBV29-1 and TRBJ1-2; 7 positions match TRBD1. The junction had 12 bases not matched to a gene; V was cut back by 3 bases and J by 8 bases. Germline values: CDR1 SQVTM, CDR2 ANQGSEA. The CDR3 runs to 14 residues. DNA for the CDR3: TGCAGCGTTGAGGGGCAGGGGGAAAGGGGAGGCTACACCTTC. This encodes CSVEGQGERGGYTF.

The genes are TRBV12-3 or TRBV12-4 and TRBJ2-3, with D unclear. Trimming took 6 bases from V and 6 from J, leaving 13 bases between them. The CDR3 sequence is 13 residues long. The CDR3 bases are TGTGCCAGCAGGTCAGCTGATTGGGATACGCAGTATTTT. Its protein is CASRSADWDTQYF.

The V gene is TRBV11-2, the J gene TRBJ2-4, with 8 bases aligning to TRBD2. Germline CDR1 and CDR2: SGHAT and FQNNGV. V lost 0 bases, J lost 0 bases, and 10 bases stayed unmatched. There are 19 residues in the CDR3. The CDR3 region has the DNA TGTGCCAGCAGCTTAGACTGGCTAGCGGGTAAACTAGCCAAAAACATTCAGTACTTC. Translated: CASSLDWLAGKLAKNIQYF.

V and J are TRBV19 and TRBJ1-1; TRBD1 is a possible D gene (5 bases). Germline CDR1 and CDR2: LNHDA and SQIVND (reference sequence). This CDR3 has 13 amino acids. V shed 7 bases and J shed 4 bases, with 13 bases lying between them. CDR3: CASTRDRLTEAFF. The CDR3 coding sequence is TGTGCCAGTACCCGGGACCGACTCACTGAAGCTTTCTTT. The full variable domain, its missing parts supplied by reference TRBV19 and TRBJ1-1, is DGGITQSPKYLFRKEGQNVTLSCEQNLNHDAMYWYRQDPGQGLRLIYYSQIVNDFQKGDIAEGYSVSREKKESFPLTVTSAQKNPTAFYLCASTRDRLTEAFFGQGTRLTVV.